Listed below are T cell receptor beta chains from one sample, sequenced in a study of vaccination effects on CD4 cells after COVID-19. Clones were read by immunoSEQ multiplex PCR, and TCRdb kept only the in-frame ones, dropping some. The data contain tens of thousands of clones, 65% to 80% of them singletons. Their specific antigens are unknown. This specimen was CD4+ T cells from PBMCs cultured with HIV peptides, taken before COVID-19 vaccination. All receptors derive from a human donor who had a prior SARS-CoV-2 infection. The CDR3 runs from the conserved cysteine through the conserved F or W. Fields, in order: J gene, D gene, V gene, clone size, CDR3 protein, CDR3 DNA. D genes are given only for firm matches. Clone size is not always given. Where it is, it says once, few, many or a class for expanded clones.

>TRBJ1-5|NA|TRBV6-1|NA
CASSEFGGYSNQPQHF
TGTGCCAGCAGTGAATTTGGGGGGTACAGCAATCAGCCCCAGCATTTT
>TRBJ2-5|NA|TRBV11-3|NA
CASSLWGARGQETQYF
TGTGCCAGCAGCTTATGGGGGGCGCGGGGTCAAGAGACCCAGTACTTC
>TRBJ2-5|TRBD2|TRBV10-3|once
CAISESREGETQYF
TGTGCCATCAGTGAGTCCAGGGAGGGAGAGACCCAGTACTTC
>TRBJ2-3|NA|TRBV15|NA
CATSRGSKGRSTDTQYF
TGTGCCACCAGCAGAGGGTCCAAGGGTCGTAGCACAGATACGCAGTATTTT
>TRBJ1-5|NA|TRBV10-3|NA
CAISKDGGENQPQHF
TGTGCCATCAGTAAGGATGGGGGCGAGAATCAGCCCCAGCATTTT
>TRBJ1-2|NA|TRBV13|NA
CASSLVGRDGYTF
TGTGCCAGCAGCTTAGTTGGCAGGGATGGCTACACCTTC
>TRBJ2-5|NA|TRBV4-3|NA
CASSRGGWGETQYF
TGCGCCAGCAGCCGGGGGGGCTGGGGAGAGACCCAGTACTTC
>TRBJ2-3|NA|TRBV7-9|NA
CASSFEGIEATDTQYF
TGTGCCAGCAGCTTCGAGGGAATAGAAGCTACAGATACGCAGTATTTT
>TRBJ1-4|TRBD1|TRBV25-1|NA
CASSELGQTHEKLFF
TGTGCCAGCAGTGAACTGGGACAGACGCATGAAAAACTGTTTTTT
>TRBJ2-3|NA|TRBV29-1|few
CSVAGGPIDTQYF
TGCAGCGTTGCAGGAGGGCCGATTGATACGCAGTATTTT
>TRBJ2-5|TRBD1|TRBV11-3|NA
CASSTRDRQETQYF
TGTGCCAGCAGCACCCGGGACAGACAAGAGACCCAGTACTTC
>TRBJ1-2|NA|TRBV7-9|NA
CASSSQPRQRLVYTF
TGTGCCAGCAGCTCCCAACCCCGACAGAGACTTGTCTACACCTTC
>TRBJ2-7|TRBD1|TRBV18|once
CASSPAGGRSYEQHF
TGTGCCAGCTCACCGGCAGGGGGACGGTCCTACGAGCAGCACTTC
>TRBJ2-3|TRBD2|TRBV7-9|NA
CASSTGLAGVSDTQYF
TGTGCCAGCAGCACTGGACTAGCGGGAGTTTCAGATACGCAGTATTTT